This is a list of T cell receptor beta chains from one sample in a study of T cell changes during pregnancy in multiple sclerosis. Assay used: immunoSEQ multiplex PCR; TCRdb lists only in-frame clones, some missing. The profile shows 50,000 to 75,000 clones, about nine tenths of them singletons. Sample: peripheral blood, taken in the third trimester of pregnancy. Receptor source: a female donor in good health, enrolled as a control in a pregnancy study. CDR3s leave out the opening cysteine and the closing phenylalanine or tryptophan. Each record gives: J gene, V gene, clone size, CDR3 protein. Clone size, where shown, is once, few, many, or a class for clones that have expanded.

j_call: TRBJ1-2
v_call: TRBV5-1
clone_size: -
cdr3_aa: ASSLTGQGSYT

j_call: TRBJ2-1
v_call: TRBV9
clone_size: -
cdr3_aa: ASSLLAGGIYNEQF

j_call: TRBJ1-1
v_call: TRBV28
clone_size: -
cdr3_aa: ASRLEGRGDVSAEAF

j_call: TRBJ2-7
v_call: TRBV4-1
clone_size: -
cdr3_aa: ASSPMPGQGSYEQY

j_call: TRBJ1-6
v_call: TRBV9
clone_size: -
cdr3_aa: ASSPRDRDSPLH

j_call: TRBJ2-2
v_call: TRBV5-1
clone_size: -
cdr3_aa: ASSLGQPNTGELF

j_call: TRBJ2-7
v_call: TRBV28
clone_size: -
cdr3_aa: ASSSTTSEQY

j_call: TRBJ1-2
v_call: TRBV28
clone_size: -
cdr3_aa: ASSFLSQGADYGYT

j_call: TRBJ1-6
v_call: TRBV10-3
clone_size: -
cdr3_aa: AISRGEPGSGTPLH

j_call: TRBJ1-1
v_call: TRBV6-4
clone_size: -
cdr3_aa: ASSATLYTEAF

j_call: TRBJ2-3
v_call: TRBV13
clone_size: -
cdr3_aa: ASSYPPWGPTDTQY

j_call: TRBJ2-5
v_call: TRBV30
clone_size: -
cdr3_aa: AWSGGHETQY

j_call: TRBJ2-2
v_call: TRBV10-2
clone_size: -
cdr3_aa: ASSDPAGGSNTGELF

j_call: TRBJ1-1
v_call: TRBV6-5
clone_size: -
cdr3_aa: ASSQGSEAF

j_call: TRBJ1-2
v_call: TRBV28
clone_size: -
cdr3_aa: ASSPGGRDYGYT

j_call: TRBJ2-7
v_call: TRBV11-2
clone_size: -
cdr3_aa: ASEDRWSYEQY

j_call: TRBJ2-5
v_call: TRBV20-1
clone_size: once
cdr3_aa: SAVAGETQY

j_call: TRBJ2-3
v_call: TRBV18
clone_size: once
cdr3_aa: ASSPRAGMTDTQY

j_call: TRBJ2-1
v_call: TRBV7-3
clone_size: -
cdr3_aa: ASSYTGDNEQF

j_call: TRBJ1-1
v_call: TRBV18
clone_size: -
cdr3_aa: ASSPKGGGGTEAF

j_call: TRBJ2-1
v_call: TRBV7-2
clone_size: -
cdr3_aa: ASSRDRTNNEQF

j_call: TRBJ1-1
v_call: TRBV9
clone_size: -
cdr3_aa: ASSVGLGQGAREAF

j_call: TRBJ1-2
v_call: TRBV7-2
clone_size: -
cdr3_aa: ASSRGADNYGYT

j_call: TRBJ1-6
v_call: TRBV27
clone_size: -
cdr3_aa: ASSLTGSSYNSPLH

j_call: TRBJ1-2
v_call: TRBV6-1
clone_size: -
cdr3_aa: ASSEHIGDGYT

j_call: TRBJ2-1
v_call: TRBV19
clone_size: -
cdr3_aa: ASTYTWGDNEQF

j_call: TRBJ1-2
v_call: TRBV6-5
clone_size: -
cdr3_aa: ASKVAAKYYGYT

j_call: TRBJ1-5
v_call: TRBV19
clone_size: -
cdr3_aa: ASSDQGFGNQPQH

j_call: TRBJ1-5
v_call: TRBV7-9
clone_size: -
cdr3_aa: ASSLSANQPQH

j_call: TRBJ2-3
v_call: TRBV7-9
clone_size: -
cdr3_aa: ASSLMAEDTQY

j_call: TRBJ2-7
v_call: TRBV4-1
clone_size: once
cdr3_aa: ASSQESRGFDEQY

j_call: TRBJ2-7
v_call: TRBV7-9
clone_size: -
cdr3_aa: ASSLGGSRSSYEQY

j_call: TRBJ2-2
v_call: TRBV10-3
clone_size: once
cdr3_aa: AIRPGGTGELF

j_call: TRBJ2-6
v_call: TRBV29-1
clone_size: -
cdr3_aa: SVQGDTSGANVLT

j_call: TRBJ1-5
v_call: TRBV27
clone_size: -
cdr3_aa: ASSFQGGFNQPQH

j_call: TRBJ1-2
v_call: TRBV5-6
clone_size: -
cdr3_aa: ASSMGRGTNYGYT

j_call: TRBJ2-5
v_call: TRBV5-1
clone_size: once
cdr3_aa: ASSGGGQSETQY

j_call: TRBJ2-1
v_call: TRBV13
clone_size: -
cdr3_aa: ASSTQTRHSYNEQF

j_call: TRBJ2-3
v_call: TRBV18
clone_size: -
cdr3_aa: ASSTLQGLTDTQY

j_call: TRBJ2-5
v_call: TRBV5-6
clone_size: -
cdr3_aa: ASSLTAGVFQETQY

j_call: TRBJ2-3
v_call: TRBV19
clone_size: -
cdr3_aa: ASSERGTFTDTQY

j_call: TRBJ2-1
v_call: TRBV5-1
clone_size: -
cdr3_aa: ASSPAGLPNSYNEQF

j_call: TRBJ1-2
v_call: TRBV18
clone_size: -
cdr3_aa: ASSPPSDRGGYGYT

j_call: TRBJ2-7
v_call: TRBV19
clone_size: -
cdr3_aa: ASSIGGREQY

j_call: TRBJ2-3
v_call: TRBV6-5
clone_size: few
cdr3_aa: ASSYAGTGSDTQY

j_call: TRBJ2-2
v_call: TRBV15
clone_size: -
cdr3_aa: ATGSGLTGELF

j_call: TRBJ2-7
v_call: TRBV2
clone_size: -
cdr3_aa: ASSVVASSYEQY

j_call: TRBJ2-4
v_call: TRBV2
clone_size: -
cdr3_aa: ASVTGTTLSKNIQY

j_call: TRBJ2-7
v_call: TRBV7-2
clone_size: -
cdr3_aa: ASSSQGVAGEQY

j_call: TRBJ1-2
v_call: TRBV5-1
clone_size: -
cdr3_aa: ASSFGQHYGYT

j_call: TRBJ2-1
v_call: TRBV5-3
clone_size: -
cdr3_aa: ARSRRGLAYNEQF

j_call: TRBJ2-3
v_call: TRBV29-1
clone_size: -
cdr3_aa: SVEKGTGYTQY

j_call: TRBJ2-7
v_call: TRBV7-9
clone_size: once
cdr3_aa: ASSLGGRGLQEQY

j_call: TRBJ1-1
v_call: TRBV5-4
clone_size: few
cdr3_aa: ASSSGIMNTEAF

j_call: TRBJ2-7
v_call: TRBV6-5
clone_size: -
cdr3_aa: ASRAGGYEQY